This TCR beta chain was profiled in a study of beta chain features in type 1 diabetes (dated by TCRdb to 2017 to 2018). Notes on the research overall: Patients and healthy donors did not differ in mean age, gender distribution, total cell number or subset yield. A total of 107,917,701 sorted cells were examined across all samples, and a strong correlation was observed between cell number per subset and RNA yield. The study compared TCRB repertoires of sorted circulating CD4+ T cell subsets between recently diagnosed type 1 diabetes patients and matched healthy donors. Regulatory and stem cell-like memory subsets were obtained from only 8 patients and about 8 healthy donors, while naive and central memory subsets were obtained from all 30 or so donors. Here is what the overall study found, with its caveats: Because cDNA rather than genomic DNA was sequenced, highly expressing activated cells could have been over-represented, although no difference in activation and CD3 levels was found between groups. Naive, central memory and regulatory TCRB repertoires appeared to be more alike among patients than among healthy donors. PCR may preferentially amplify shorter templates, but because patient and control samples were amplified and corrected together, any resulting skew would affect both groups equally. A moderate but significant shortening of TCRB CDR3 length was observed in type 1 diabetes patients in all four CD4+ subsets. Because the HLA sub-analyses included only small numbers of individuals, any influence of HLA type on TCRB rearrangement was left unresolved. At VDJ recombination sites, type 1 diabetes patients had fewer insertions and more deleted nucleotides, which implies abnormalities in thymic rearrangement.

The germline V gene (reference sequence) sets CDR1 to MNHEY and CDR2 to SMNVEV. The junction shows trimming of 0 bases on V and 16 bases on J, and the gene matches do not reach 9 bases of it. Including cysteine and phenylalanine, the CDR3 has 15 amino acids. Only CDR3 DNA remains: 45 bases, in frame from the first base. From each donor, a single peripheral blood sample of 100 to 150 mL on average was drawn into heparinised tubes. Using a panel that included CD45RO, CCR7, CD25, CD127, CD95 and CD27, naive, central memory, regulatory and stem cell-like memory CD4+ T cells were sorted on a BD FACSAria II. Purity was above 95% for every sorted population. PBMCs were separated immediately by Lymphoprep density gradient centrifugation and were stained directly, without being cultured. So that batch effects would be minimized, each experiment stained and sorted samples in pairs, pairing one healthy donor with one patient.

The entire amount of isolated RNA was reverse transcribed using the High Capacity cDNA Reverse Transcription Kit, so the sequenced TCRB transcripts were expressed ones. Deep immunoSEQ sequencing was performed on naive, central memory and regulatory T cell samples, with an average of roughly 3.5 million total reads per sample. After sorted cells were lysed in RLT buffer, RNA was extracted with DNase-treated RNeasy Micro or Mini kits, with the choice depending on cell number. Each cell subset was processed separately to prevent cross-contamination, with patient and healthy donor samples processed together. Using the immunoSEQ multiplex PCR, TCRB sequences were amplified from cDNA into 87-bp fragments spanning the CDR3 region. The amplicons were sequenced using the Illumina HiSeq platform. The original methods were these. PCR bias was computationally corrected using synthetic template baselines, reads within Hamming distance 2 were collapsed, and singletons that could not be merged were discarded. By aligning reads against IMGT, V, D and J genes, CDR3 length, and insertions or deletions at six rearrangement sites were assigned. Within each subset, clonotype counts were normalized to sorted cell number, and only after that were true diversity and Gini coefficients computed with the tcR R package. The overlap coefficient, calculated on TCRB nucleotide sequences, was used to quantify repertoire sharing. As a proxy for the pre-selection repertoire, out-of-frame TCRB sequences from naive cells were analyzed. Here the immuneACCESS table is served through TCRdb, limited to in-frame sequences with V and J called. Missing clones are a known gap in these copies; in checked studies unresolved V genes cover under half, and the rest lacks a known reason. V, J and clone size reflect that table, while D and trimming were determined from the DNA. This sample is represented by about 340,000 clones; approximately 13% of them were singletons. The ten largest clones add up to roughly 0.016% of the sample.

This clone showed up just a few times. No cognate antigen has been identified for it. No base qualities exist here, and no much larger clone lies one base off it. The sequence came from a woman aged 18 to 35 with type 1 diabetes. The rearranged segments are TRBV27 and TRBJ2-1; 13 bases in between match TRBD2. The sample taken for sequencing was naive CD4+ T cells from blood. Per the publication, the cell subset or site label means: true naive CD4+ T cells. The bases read TGTGCCAGCAGTTTATCATGGACTAGCGGGAGCTCTCGATTCTTC. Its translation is CASSLSWTSGSSRFF.